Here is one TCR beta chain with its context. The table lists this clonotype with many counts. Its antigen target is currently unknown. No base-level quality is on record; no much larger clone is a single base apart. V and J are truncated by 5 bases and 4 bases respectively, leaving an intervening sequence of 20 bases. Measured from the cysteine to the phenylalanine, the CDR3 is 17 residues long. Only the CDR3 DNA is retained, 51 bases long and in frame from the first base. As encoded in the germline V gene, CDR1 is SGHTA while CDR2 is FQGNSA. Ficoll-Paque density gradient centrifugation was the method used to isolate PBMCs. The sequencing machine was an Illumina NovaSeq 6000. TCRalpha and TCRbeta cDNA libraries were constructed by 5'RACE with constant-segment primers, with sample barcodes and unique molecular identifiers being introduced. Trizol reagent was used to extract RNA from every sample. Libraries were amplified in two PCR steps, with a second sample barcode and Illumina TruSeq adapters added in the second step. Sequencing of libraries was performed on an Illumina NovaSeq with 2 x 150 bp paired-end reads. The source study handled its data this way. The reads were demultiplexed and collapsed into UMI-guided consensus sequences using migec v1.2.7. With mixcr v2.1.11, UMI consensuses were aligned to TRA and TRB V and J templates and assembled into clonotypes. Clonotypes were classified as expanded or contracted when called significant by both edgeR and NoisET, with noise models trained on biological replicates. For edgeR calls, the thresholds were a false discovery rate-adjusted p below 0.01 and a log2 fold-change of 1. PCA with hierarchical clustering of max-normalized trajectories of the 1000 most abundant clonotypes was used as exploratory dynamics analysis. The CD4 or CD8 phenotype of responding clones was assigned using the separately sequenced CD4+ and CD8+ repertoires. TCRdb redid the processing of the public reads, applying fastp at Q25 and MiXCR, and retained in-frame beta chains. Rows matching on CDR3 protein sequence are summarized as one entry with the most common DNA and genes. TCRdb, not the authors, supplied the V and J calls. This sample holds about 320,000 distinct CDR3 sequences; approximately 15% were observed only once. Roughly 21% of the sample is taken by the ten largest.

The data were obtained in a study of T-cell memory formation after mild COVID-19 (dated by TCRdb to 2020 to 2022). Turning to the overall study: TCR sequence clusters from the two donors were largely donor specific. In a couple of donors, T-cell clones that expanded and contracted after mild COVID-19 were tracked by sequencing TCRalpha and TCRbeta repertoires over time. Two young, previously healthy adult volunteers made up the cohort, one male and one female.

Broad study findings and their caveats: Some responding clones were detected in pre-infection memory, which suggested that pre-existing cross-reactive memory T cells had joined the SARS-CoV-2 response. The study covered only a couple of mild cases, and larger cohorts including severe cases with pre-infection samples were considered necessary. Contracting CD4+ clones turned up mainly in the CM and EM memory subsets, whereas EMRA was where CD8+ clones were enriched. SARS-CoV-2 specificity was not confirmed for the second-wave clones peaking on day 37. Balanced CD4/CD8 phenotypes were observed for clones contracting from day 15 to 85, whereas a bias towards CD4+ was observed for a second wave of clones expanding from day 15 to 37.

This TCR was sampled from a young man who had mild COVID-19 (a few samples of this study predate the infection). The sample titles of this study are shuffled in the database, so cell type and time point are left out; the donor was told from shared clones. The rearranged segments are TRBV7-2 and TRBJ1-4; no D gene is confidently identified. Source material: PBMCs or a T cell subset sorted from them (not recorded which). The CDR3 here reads CASSPRRGLYYNEKLFF. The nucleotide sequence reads TGTGCCAGCAGCCCGCGACGAGGACTATACTATAATGAAAAACTGTTTTTT.